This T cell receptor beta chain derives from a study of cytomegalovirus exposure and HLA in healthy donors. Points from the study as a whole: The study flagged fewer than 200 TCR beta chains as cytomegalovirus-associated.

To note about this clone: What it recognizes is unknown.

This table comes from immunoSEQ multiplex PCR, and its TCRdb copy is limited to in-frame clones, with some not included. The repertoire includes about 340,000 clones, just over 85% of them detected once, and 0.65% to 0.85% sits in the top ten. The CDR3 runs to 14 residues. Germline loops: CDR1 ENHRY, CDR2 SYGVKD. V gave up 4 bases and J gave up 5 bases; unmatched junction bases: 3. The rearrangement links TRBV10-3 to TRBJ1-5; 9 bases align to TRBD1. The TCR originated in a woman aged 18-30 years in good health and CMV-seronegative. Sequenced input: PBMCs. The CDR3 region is CAISGDREDQPQHF. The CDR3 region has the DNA TGTGCCATCAGTGGGGACAGGGAGGATCAGCCCCAGCATTTT.